One sample yielded the 32 T cell receptor beta chains listed below, sequenced in a study. TCRdb reprocessed the 5' RACE reads via MiXCR and lists one record per CDR3 protein. This table holds about 32,000 distinct CDR3 sequences, around a quarter found once. The specimen sequenced was memory CD4+ T cells sorted from blood. As for subset: memory CD4+ T cells, CD4+CD45RO+CD25-. The receptors shown here come from a female donor with breast cancer.

This clonotype has at least ten counts. The CDR3 nucleotides are TGTGCCAGCAGCTTAATCCCCGGGTCGGGGCCCAATGAGCAGTTCTTC. It is translated as CASSLIPGSGPNEQFF. V gene TRBV7-9 combines with J gene TRBJ2-1, with D possibly being TRBD1 or TRBD2 (5 bases each). Trimming pared 2 bases from V and 6 bases from J, leaving 17 bases between. CDR3 length equals 16 residues. Germline V gene data show CDR1 as SEHNR and CDR2 as FQNEAQ (reference sequence).

This clonotype was seen ten or more times. The rearrangement links TRBV12-3 or TRBV12-4 to TRBJ2-1; unclear D gene. The germline V and J ends were trimmed by 2 bases and 5 bases, with 10 bases remaining between them. The CDR3 extends over 14 amino acids. DNA for the CDR3: TGTGCCAGCAGTTTAATGAAGCAGAACAATGAGCAGTTCTTC. This codes for CASSLMKQNNEQFF.

This clonotype was picked up a small number of times. This rearrangement joins TRBV3-1 to TRBJ2-1, with 11 positions matching TRBD1. This CDR3 is built from 17 residues. Germline V gene data show CDR1 as LGHDT and CDR2 as YNNKEL (reference sequence). V dropped 3 bases and J dropped 10; count of bases not matched to a gene: 14. CDR3: CASSHQLRTGGANEQFF. CDR3 nucleotide sequence: TGTGCCAGCAGCCACCAACTCCGGACAGGGGGCGCGAACGAGCAGTTCTTC.

This clonotype was observed once. A single base separates this from a much larger clone, so it may be a read error. The chain links TRBV6-2 or TRBV6-3 to TRBJ1-5; 7 nucleotides agree with TRBD1. The CDR3 is 14 residues long. The junction had 8 bases not matched to a gene; V was cut back by 6 bases and J by 6 bases. Germline loops: CDR1 MNHEY, CDR2 SVGEGT. CDR3 loop: CASSPRQGGQPQHF. As DNA, the CDR3 is TGTGCCAGCAGCCCCCGACAGGGTGGTCAGCCCCAGCATTTT.

This clonotype was detected ten times or more. The genes are TRBV7-3 and TRBJ2-3; D unresolved. V lost 4 bases and J lost 2, with 10 bases in between. Germline CDR1 and CDR2: SGHTA and FQGTGA. This CDR3 is 14 amino acids long. The CDR3 loop is CASSYGLTTDTQYF. CDR3 DNA sequence: TGTGCCAGCAGCTACGGGCTTACCACAGATACGCAGTATTTT. Together with reference TRBV7-3 and TRBJ2-3, the CDR3 gives the full variable domain: GAGVSQTPSNKVTEKGKYVELRCDPISGHTALYWYRQSLGQGPEFLIYFQGTGAADDSGLPNDRFFAVRPEGSVSTLKIQRTERGDSAVYLCASSYGLTTDTQYFGPGTRLTVL.

Regarding this clonotype: An end of the junction differs from the germline gene, which may be a read error. DNA of the CDR3: TGTACCAGCAGCTCTAGCGGGGCGAGCACAGATACGCAGTATTTT. Amino acids: CTSSSSGASTDTQYF. The genes are TRBV6-5 and TRBJ2-3; 9 bases agree with TRBD2. The CDR3 covers 15 residues. In germline, CDR1 is MNHEY, CDR2 SVGAGI.

V gene TRBV5-6 combines with J gene TRBJ2-3; no firm D call. There are 11 residues in the CDR3. In germline, CDR1 is SGHDT, CDR2 YYEEEE. Between the trimmed V and J ends, which lost 7 bases and 6 bases, there was a span of 9 bases. Here the CDR3 reads CASARTDTQYF. The DNA of the CDR3 is TGTGCCAGCGCTAGGACGGATACGCAGTATTTT.

This clonotype was counted a few times. The V gene is TRBV24-1, the J gene TRBJ2-5; D unresolved. The germline gives CDR1 KGHDR, CDR2 SFDVKD. V was shortened by 0 bases and J by 1 base, with 11 bases between the two germline ends. The CDR3 is 16 residues long. CDR3 amino acids: CATSDLDQISQETQYF. The CDR3 bases are TGTGCCACCAGTGATTTGGATCAGATATCCCAAGAGACCCAGTACTTC.

The rearrangement joins TRBV4-1 to TRBJ2-1; 7 nucleotides line up with TRBD1. The CDR3 has 15 residues. Germline V CDR1 and CDR2: MGHRA, YSYEKL. The V segment lost 0 bases and the J segment 7 bases; nucleotides outside the gene matches: 6. The DNA for the CDR3 is TGCGCCAGCAGCCAAGAGGAGACAGGGCGTAATGAGCAGTTCTTC. Translation: CASSQEETGRNEQFF.

V is TRBV6-5 and J is TRBJ2-7, with D unresolved. Germline CDR1 MNHEY, CDR2 SVGAGI. The CDR3 spans 12 residues. V lost 5 bases to trimming and J lost 3 bases, with 8 bases between them. CDR3 region: CASSESSYEQYF. The CDR3 nucleotides are TGTGCCAGCAGTGAATCCAGCTACGAGCAGTACTTC.

The chain carries TRBV12-3 or TRBV12-4 and TRBJ2-3; D unresolved. Between the trimmed V and J ends, which lost 3 bases and 4 bases, there was a span of 11 bases. The CDR3 is 14 residues long. The DNA for the CDR3 is TGTGCCAGCAGTTTGATAGTTTTCGCAGATACGCAGTATTTT. It translates to CASSLIVFADTQYF.

This clonotype was counted between two and nine times. The J gene is TRBJ1-2, the V gene TRBV12-3 or TRBV12-4; D is unclear. The V gene lost 5 bases and the J gene lost 5 bases, with 15 bases spanning the gap. The CDR3 is 14 residues long. This CDR3 is CASSPPSSGYGYTF. CDR3 sequence (DNA): TGTGCCAGCAGTCCACCAAGTTCCGGTTATGGCTACACCTTC.

The CDR3 nucleotides read TGTGCCATCAGTGACTCGGACACCATCACCGGGGAGCTGTTTTTT. As protein: CAISDSDTITGELFF. The chain has TRBV10-3 and TRBJ2-2; tentatively, D is TRBD1 (5 bases). Per germline, CDR1 ENHRY and CDR2 SYGVKD. The CDR3 runs to 15 residues. V lost 3 bases and J lost 4, with 12 bases in between.

This clonotype showed up just a few times. The V and J genes are TRBV7-8 and TRBJ1-3; no firm D call. Looked up from germline, CDR1 is SGHVS and CDR2 is FQNEAQ. CDR3 size: 18 residues. Trimming pared 6 bases from V and 0 bases from J, leaving 21 bases between. CDR3 nucleotides: TGTGCCAGCAGTTGGCCGACCTCGGGCATGGTCTCTGGAAACACCATATATTTT. Translating gives CASSWPTSGMVSGNTIYF.

J is TRBJ2-5 and V is TRBV27; D call uncertain. Per germline, CDR1 MNHEY and CDR2 SMNVEV (reference sequence). The V end lost 6 bases, the J end lost 1 base, and 9 bases lay between the germline ends. This CDR3 is built from 13 residues. The CDR3 coding sequence is TGTGCCAGCAGCAGTTTTGGCCAAGAGACCCAGTACTTC. As protein: CASSSFGQETQYF.

Only a few counts were recorded for this clonotype. This chain links TRBV24-1 with TRBJ2-1, with D perhaps TRBD1 (6 bases). The CDR3 has 15 residues. Trimming left V 5 bases short and J 7 bases short, with 17 bases between. Germline V gives CDR1 KGHDR, CDR2 SFDVKD. This CDR3 is CATSGNRDNTNEQFF. CDR3 DNA: TGTGCCACCAGTGGGAACAGGGACAACACGAATGAGCAGTTCTTC.

In its sample, this clonotype was seen many times. The V call is TRBV5-1, the J call TRBJ2-7, with D hard to call. The germline gives CDR1 SGHRS, CDR2 YFSETQ. V was clipped by 4 bases and J by 3 bases, with 23 bases between them. The CDR3 has 17 amino acids. Written as DNA, the CDR3 is TGCGCCAGCAGCGCAACCCCGTCACTAAAGGCCAGCTACGAGCAGTACTTC. This sequence encodes CASSATPSLKASYEQYF.

This clonotype has more than one count but fewer than ten. V usage is TRBV7-9 and J usage is TRBJ2-5, with D perhaps TRBD2 (5 bases). Trimming stripped 4 bases from V and 5 bases from J, with 14 bases between. This CDR3 is 14 amino acids long. Germline V gene lookup returns CDR1 SEHNR and CDR2 FQNEAQ (reference sequence). The CDR3 DNA reads TGTGCCAGCAGCTCAAACCGGGGAAAGGAGACCCAGTACTTC. Its protein product is CASSSNRGKETQYF.

This clonotype is deemed medium-sized. The chain is built from TRBV6-5 and TRBJ2-1, with D perhaps TRBD2 (5 bases). Germline CDR1 and CDR2: MNHEY and SVGAGI. This CDR3 region has 11 residues. Trimming took off 10 bases at V and 7 bases at J, with 11 bases between the two ends. DNA of the CDR3: TGTGCCACGGGGAACTCGAATGAGCAGTTCTTC. Amino acid sequence: CATGNSNEQFF.

This clonotype has a count of ten or more. The J gene is TRBJ2-5, the V gene TRBV20-1, with a possible D match to TRBD1 (6 bases). This CDR3 spans 18 amino acids. Germline V gene data show CDR1 as DFQATT and CDR2 as SNEGSKA (reference sequence). CDR3 loop: CRPTPGVGDKGVQETQYF. The DNA of the CDR3 is TGCAGACCCACCCCCGGGGTTGGGGACAAGGGGGTCCAAGAGACCCAGTACTTC.

Many counts were recorded for this clonotype. The chain couples TRBV4-3 to TRBJ2-1; possible D gene TRBD2, 5 bases. The germline V gene has CDR1 LGHNA and CDR2 YSLEER. This CDR3 has 16 residues. V was trimmed by 4 bases and J by 2 bases, leaving 15 bases between them. The chain's CDR3 is CASSPERNLPYNEQFF. The CDR3 region has the DNA TGCGCCAGCAGCCCCGAGCGGAACCTACCCTACAATGAGCAGTTCTTC.

This clonotype was observed at least ten times. V is TRBV4-1 and J is TRBJ2-1; no definite D call. Germline V gene data show CDR1 as MGHRA and CDR2 as YSYEKL. This CDR3 comprises 15 residues. The V end lost 0 bases, the J end lost 7 bases, and 13 bases lay between the germline ends. The CDR3 region has the DNA TGCGCCAGCAGCCAAGATCCTTTAGCTGGGAATGAGCAGTTCTTC. It encodes CASSQDPLAGNEQFF.

Points on this clonotype: It may be a read error: a sequence one base away is much more abundant. The chain employs TRBV4-1 and TRBJ2-7; tentative D call: TRBD2 (6 bases). The V gene lost 3 bases and the J gene lost 6 bases, with 9 bases spanning the gap. The CDR3 length is 12 residues. Germline CDR1 MGHRA, CDR2 YSYEKL. As DNA, the CDR3 is TGCGCCAGCAGCCAGCGGGGCTGCGAGCAGTACTTC. It yields the protein CASSQRGCEQYF.

This clonotype was seen ten or more times. This chain's CDR3 is CASTDEDLRTGNTGELFF. For the CDR3, the DNA is TGTGCCAGCACCGACGAGGACCTTCGAACAGGGAACACCGGGGAGCTGTTTTTT. The chain combines TRBV5-5 with TRBJ2-2, with D possibly being TRBD1 (5 bases). The V end lost 6 bases, the J end lost 1 base, and 22 bases lay between the germline ends. This CDR3 has 18 amino acids. CDR1 is SGHKS and CDR2 is YYEKEE in the germline V gene (reference sequence).

This clonotype was picked up many times. The gene calls are TRBV29-1 and TRBJ2-6; D remains ambiguous. The germline gives CDR1 SQVTM, CDR2 ANQGSEA. With 3 bases removed from V and 2 bases from J, the gap between germline ends came to 17 bases. This CDR3 region has 17 residues. The CDR3: CSVEIRAKAPGANVLTF. In DNA form, the CDR3 reads TGCAGCGTTGAGATTAGGGCTAAAGCTCCTGGGGCCAACGTCCTGACTTTC.

This clonotype was picked up many times. The chain uses TRBV27 and TRBJ2-7; 8 nucleotides match TRBD1. Looked up from germline, CDR1 is MNHEY and CDR2 is SMNVEV (reference sequence). The V and J ends lost 4 bases and 3 bases, in that order; junction bases with no gene match: 8. The CDR3 has 15 residues. CDR3 sequence: CASSSRTGNRYEQYF. In DNA, the CDR3 is TGTGCCAGCAGTTCCAGGACAGGGAATCGCTACGAGCAGTACTTC.

This clonotype was detected only a few times. The chain links TRBV20-1 to TRBJ2-7; maybe TRBD1 (6 bases). This CDR3 comprises 11 residues. V was cut by 4 bases and J by 3 bases, with 7 bases left in between. Germline V lookup: CDR1 DFQATT, CDR2 SNEGSKA (reference sequence). The CDR3: CSATRGYEQYF. The CDR3, as DNA: TGCAGTGCTACCAGGGGCTACGAGCAGTACTTC.

This clonotype was seen more than once but under ten times. The chain employs TRBV5-4 and TRBJ2-7; 9 nucleotides align to TRBD1. The CDR3 spans 15 residues. The V gene end was trimmed by 0 bases and the J gene end by 3 bases; junction bases not matched to a gene: 4. CDR1 is SGHNT and CDR2 is YYREEE in the germline V gene (reference sequence). CDR3 sequence: CASSLEGQGLYEQYF. DNA of the CDR3: TGTGCCAGCAGCTTGGAGGGACAGGGTCTCTACGAGCAGTACTTC.

CDR3 protein: CASSFVNYEQYF. CDR3 nucleotide sequence: TGTGCCAGCAGCTTTGTGAACTACGAGCAGTACTTC. The chain couples TRBV5-5 to TRBJ2-7; D unresolved. Between the trimmed V and J ends, which lost 2 bases and 3 bases, there was a span of 6 bases. The CDR3 is made up of 12 amino acids. CDR1 SGHKS and CDR2 YYEKEE come from the germline V gene (reference sequence).

Worth noting for this clonotype: At one end, the junction sequence differs from germline, possibly due to a read error. V gene TRBV27 combines with J gene TRBJ2-1, with 7 bases identical to TRBD2. This CDR3 has 14 amino acids. Per germline, CDR1 MNHEY and CDR2 SMNVEV (reference sequence). The CDR3 region is CASSLGGSYSEQFF. In nucleotides, the CDR3 is TGTGCCAGCAGTTTAGGCGGGAGTTACAGTGAGCAGTTCTTC.

The V gene is TRBV4-2, the J gene TRBJ2-3; D perhaps matches TRBD2 (5 bases). The CDR3 has 14 residues. Per the germline V gene, CDR1 is LGHNA and CDR2 is YNFKEQ. V lost 0 bases and J lost 5, with 9 bases in between. The CDR3 DNA is TGTGCCAGCAGCCAAGAACGAGGAGGAGATACGCAGTATTTT. This sequence encodes CASSQERGGDTQYF.

This clonotype was observed at least ten times. V and J are TRBV12-3 or TRBV12-4 and TRBJ2-2, with D perhaps matching TRBD1 (6 bases). V dropped 6 bases and J dropped 3 bases, with 14 bases sitting between them. The CDR3 runs 15 residues. DNA for the CDR3: TGTGCCAGCAGAACCGGACAGACGTACACCGGGGAGCTGTTTTTT. It encodes CASRTGQTYTGELFF.